Listed below are T cell receptor beta chains from one sample, sequenced in a study of CD8 T cells in acute hepatitis C reinfection. Only in-frame clones appear in the TCRdb table, and some are missing; sequencing was by immunoSEQ multiplex PCR. Of 2,700 or so clones listed, roughly 67% are singletons. The sequencing here drew on HCV NS3-1073 tetramer-sorted CD8+ T cells from PBMCs, taken at follow-up. All receptors derive from a man aged 40-50 years who spontaneously cleared hepatitis C infection. CDR3s include the opening cysteine and the closing phenylalanine or tryptophan. Fields, in order: clone size, V gene, D gene, J gene, CDR3 DNA, CDR3 protein. D genes are given only for firm matches. Not all rows give a size; the values are once, few, many and, for expanded clones, a class.

>-|TRBV5-6|-|TRBJ1-2
TGTGCCAGCAGCTCGCTCACCGAACGGAGCTATGGCTACACCTTC
CASSSLTERSYGYTF
>few|TRBV4-3|TRBD2|TRBJ2-3
TGCGCCAGCAGCCAAGATAGTGCTAGCGGAAGCACAGATACGCAGTATTTT
CASSQDSASGSTDTQYF
>large|TRBV7-7|TRBD2|TRBJ2-1
TGTGCCAGCAGCCCCGAGGTAGCGGGAGGGAATGAGCAGTTCTTC
CASSPEVAGGNEQFF
>-|TRBV7-8|-|TRBJ1-1
TGTGCCAGCAGCTTCACAGGCACTGAAGCTTTCTTT
CASSFTGTEAFF
>once|TRBV5-6|-|TRBJ1-6
TGTGCCAGCAGCTTGAGGGGTGCCCAAAATTCACCCCTCCACTTT
CASSLRGAQNSPLHF
>-|TRBV25-1|-|TRBJ2-3
TGTGCCAGCAGTGAGGTGGGGACTCTCACAGATACGCAGTATTTT
CASSEVGTLTDTQYF
>-|TRBV6-1|-|TRBJ2-7
TGTGCCAGCGCAGCGTCCCGGGACGGAACCTACGAGCAGTACTTC
CASAASRDGTYEQYF
>-|TRBV7-9|-|TRBJ2-2
TGTGCCAGCAGCCATCCGGGGGAACGACACCGGGGAGCTGTTTTT
CASSHPGERHRGAVF
>once|TRBV7-2|TRBD2|TRBJ2-3
TGTGCCAGCAGCTGCCCACTCGGGGGGGACGGCACAGATACGCAGTATTTT
CASSCPLGGDGTDTQYF
>few|TRBV7-9|TRBD2|TRBJ2-1
TGTGCCAGCAGCTACCTCCGGGGACTAGCGTCCTACAATGAGCAGTTCTTC
CASSYLRGLASYNEQFF
>-|TRBV15|-|TRBJ1-1
TGTGCCACCAGCAGAGCACCGAGCGAAGCTTTCTTT
CATSRAPSEAFF
>-|TRBV5-4|TRBD1|TRBJ1-6
TGTGCCAGCAGCTTGGCCAAGGGGGCGCCTGATTCACCCCTCCACTTT
CASSLAKGAPDSPLHF
>-|TRBV7-7|TRBD1|TRBJ2-3
TGTGCTAGCAGCTTAACAGGGGGCACAGATACGCAGTATTTT
CASSLTGGTDTQYF
>-|TRBV5-1|-|TRBJ1-4
TGCGCCAGCAGGCGAACCTCCGGGACACTTGAAAAACTGTTTTTT
CASRRTSGTLEKLFF
>-|TRBV29-1|-|TRBJ2-1
TGCAGCGTTGGGGGCAATGAGCAGCTCTTC
CSVGGNEQLF
>once|TRBV2|TRBD1|TRBJ2-7
TGTGCCAGCAGGGACAGGGGATTATACGAGCAGTACTTC
CASRDRGLYEQYF
>-|TRBV25-1|TRBD1|TRBJ1-1
TGTGCCAGCAGAGGGGACAGGGGGTATATGAACACTGAAGCTTTCTTT
CASRGDRGYMNTEAFF
>-|TRBV4-1|-|TRBJ1-1
TGCGCCAGCAGCCCCCTAGCCGAGAACACTGAAGCTTTCTTT
CASSPLAENTEAFF
>-|TRBV11-2|-|TRBJ1-3
TGTGCCAGCAGCCGCCCGCCGTTCTCTGGAAACACCATATATTTT
CASSRPPFSGNTIYF
>few|TRBV28|-|TRBJ2-1
TGTGCCAGCAGTTTACATGTGGGAGTCGGGTACAATGAGCAGTTCTTC
CASSLHVGVGYNEQFF
>-|TRBV27|TRBD2|TRBJ2-3
TGTGCCAGCGGTCGACTTGGGACTAGCGGTAGCACAGATACGCAGTATTTT
CASGRLGTSGSTDTQYF
>few|TRBV7-9|-|TRBJ2-7
TGTGCCAGCAGCTTAGGGCCTGGGGACGAGCAGTACTTC
CASSLGPGDEQYF
>-|TRBV27|-|TRBJ1-1
TGTGCCAGCAGTCTATACTCGAACACTGAAGCTTTCTTT
CASSLYSNTEAFF
>few|TRBV7-9|-|TRBJ1-2
TGTGCCAGCAGCTTAGCATCGGAGGGGTATGGCTACACCTTC
CASSLASEGYGYTF
>-|TRBV6-6|-|TRBJ2-1
TGTGCCAGCAGCGAGAACAATGAGCAGTTCTTC
CASSENNEQFF
>-|TRBV15|-|TRBJ2-5
TGTGCCACCAGCAGTATCGGGGGAGAGACCCAGTACTTC
CATSSIGGETQYF
>-|TRBV14|TRBD1|TRBJ1-2
TGTGCCAGCAGCCCCGGGACAGGGTGGGGGTATGGCTACACCTTC
CASSPGTGWGYGYTF
>once|TRBV9|TRBD2|TRBJ2-5
TGTGCCAGCAGCGTAGTGAGTAGCGGGGGGTACCAAGAGGCCCAGTACTTC
CASSVVSSGGYQEAQYF
>-|TRBV19|-|TRBJ1-3
TGTGCCAGTAGTCCTACGGGTTCTCGCTCTGGAAACACCATATATTTT
CASSPTGSRSGNTIYF
>-|TRBV30|-|TRBJ1-1
TGTGCCTGGAGTCCCGACCCCAGATTTGCTGAAGCTTTCTTT
CAWSPDPRFAEAFF
>-|TRBV18|-|TRBJ2-3
TGTGCCAGCTCACCTGGCACAGATACGCAGTATTTT
CASSPGTDTQYF
>-|TRBV4-1|TRBD1|TRBJ1-6
TGCGCCAGCAGCCAGACAGGGGGCAATTCACCCCTCCACTTT
CASSQTGGNSPLHF
>once|TRBV4-1|-|TRBJ2-1
TGCGCCAGCCAAGACAGTTACAATGAGCAGTTCTTC
CASQDSYNEQFF
>-|TRBV7-9|-|TRBJ1-4
TGTGCCAGCAGTCCCCTCTTAGGGGCAGCAACTAATGAAAAACTGTTTTTT
CASSPLLGAATNEKLFF
>-|TRBV5-1|-|TRBJ2-6
TGCGCCAGCAGCTTGGGCTCTTCTGGGGCCAACGTCCTGACTTTC
CASSLGSSGANVLTF
>few|TRBV9|-|TRBJ2-7
TGTGCCAGCAGCCCCGGAGTTTCCTACGAGCAGTACTTC
CASSPGVSYEQYF
>-|TRBV7-9|TRBD2|TRBJ2-3
TGTGCCAGCAGCCGACTAGCGGGGGGGAGCACAGATACGCAGTATTTT
CASSRLAGGSTDTQYF
>-|TRBV7-6|-|TRBJ2-3
TGTGCCAGCAGCTTAGCCGGAGGGAGAGATACGCAGTATTTT
CASSLAGGRDTQYF
>-|TRBV9|TRBD1|TRBJ1-2
TGTGCCAGCAGCCCAGAACAGGGGGGCTATGGCTACACCTTC
CASSPEQGGYGYTF
>-|TRBV7-8|-|TRBJ1-2
TGTGCCAGCAGCCCGCACCAGGCGACAGGTCTGGAAGGCTACACCTTC
CASSPHQATGLEGYTF
>-|TRBV4-2|TRBD2|TRBJ2-1
TGTGCCAGCAGCTCGGGGGGGGCGGGAGTAGCCTATGAGCAGTTCTTC
CASSSGGAGVAYEQFF
>-|TRBV7-8|-|TRBJ2-5
TGTGCCAGCAGCTTAGTGGAGACAGAACAAGAGACCCAGTACTTC
CASSLVETEQETQYF
>-|TRBV7-8|-|TRBJ2-7
TGTGCCAGCAGCTTGATTGCGGGGATAAACTACGAGCAGTACTTC
CASSLIAGINYEQYF
>-|TRBV5-6|-|TRBJ1-1
TGTGCCAGCAGGGGCCAGGGGAACACTGAAGCTTTCTTT
CASRGQGNTEAFF
>-|TRBV19|-|TRBJ1-1
TGTGCCAGTTCTCAGGGAACCCCTGAAGCTTTCTTT
CASSQGTPEAFF
>-|TRBV7-6|TRBD1|TRBJ2-2
TGTGCCAGCAGCTTAGGGGGACAGGGTGAGCTGTTTTTT
CASSLGGQGELFF
>-|TRBV7-9|TRBD1|TRBJ1-6
TGTGCCAGCAGCTTAAAAAGGGGGCTAGTTACACCCCTCCACTTT
CASSLKRGLVTPLHF
>-|TRBV30|-|TRBJ1-5
TGTGCCTGGACAAGGGGTGAGCTTGGTCAGCCCCAGCATTTT
CAWTRGELGQPQHF
>-|TRBV5-1|-|TRBJ2-7
TGCGCCAGCAGCATGGAACCTTTCAGGACCTACGAGCAGTACTTC
CASSMEPFRTYEQYF
>-|TRBV25-1|-|TRBJ1-2
TGTGCCAGCAGTGAGGCTACCTTCCTAGGCTACACCTTC
CASSEATFLGYTF
>-|TRBV7-9|-|TRBJ2-2
TGTGCCAGCAGCCGAGGGGGCACCGGGGAGCTGTTTTTT
CASSRGGTGELFF
>-|TRBV6-5|-|TRBJ1-5
TGTGCCAGCAGTAGGGACGGTCTAAATCAGCCCCAGCATTTT
CASSRDGLNQPQHF